These T cell receptor beta chains were read from a single sample in a study of blood T cells in healthy people across ages. TCRdb re-called the 5' RACE reads with MiXCR, one entry per CDR3 protein. The sample has about 1.6 million distinct CDR3 sequences, about 31% seen once; the top ten hold over 9%. Sequenced: blood. These receptors all come from a woman aged 25 to 39 in good health. The CDR3 runs from the conserved cysteine through the conserved F or W. D genes are given only for firm matches. A clone size is listed for some rows: how often the clone was seen (once, few, many), or a class if it is expanded.

V gene: TRBV29-1
clone size: few
J gene: TRBJ2-7
D gene: TRBD1
CDR3 DNA: TGCAGCGCCGAGGGACAGCACTCCTACGAGCAGTACTTC
CDR3 protein: CSAEGQHSYEQYF

V gene: TRBV14
clone size: NA
J gene: TRBJ2-1
D gene: NA
CDR3 DNA: TGTGCCAGCAGCCAAGGAATCCGGGGCCTCTCCTACAATGAGCAGTTCTTC
CDR3 protein: CASSQGIRGLSYNEQFF

V gene: TRBV30
clone size: NA
J gene: TRBJ2-5
D gene: NA
CDR3 DNA: TGTGCCTGCTCTATCGCCCGCACCTCCTTGTCTAGCGTCGCAGAGACCCAGTACTTC
CDR3 protein: CACSIARTSLSSVAETQYF

V gene: TRBV12-3/TRBV12-4
clone size: NA
J gene: TRBJ2-7
D gene: NA
CDR3 DNA: TGTGCCAGCAGTTCCGAACGGACAGCCTACGAGCAGTACTTC
CDR3 protein: CASSSERTAYEQYF

V gene: TRBV5-5
clone size: NA
J gene: TRBJ2-3
D gene: TRBD2
CDR3 DNA: TGTGCCAGCAGCTTGGTGGGAGGACTAGCGGGATTCTCAACAGATACGCAGTATTTT
CDR3 protein: CASSLVGGLAGFSTDTQYF

V gene: TRBV12-3/TRBV12-4
clone size: NA
J gene: TRBJ2-1
D gene: NA
CDR3 DNA: TGTGCCAGCAGTTTAGCCTCACCCCTCAATGAGCAGTTCTTC
CDR3 protein: CASSLASPLNEQFF

V gene: TRBV9
clone size: few
J gene: TRBJ2-1
D gene: TRBD1
CDR3 DNA: TGTGCCAGCAGCTCGGGACAGAAGTACAATGAGCAGTTCTTC
CDR3 protein: CASSSGQKYNEQFF

V gene: TRBV9
clone size: NA
J gene: TRBJ1-1
D gene: NA
CDR3 DNA: TGTGCCAGCAGCGCCATGGGGGAGGGAAGCACTGAAGCTTTCTTT
CDR3 protein: CASSAMGEGSTEAFF

V gene: TRBV20-1
clone size: few
J gene: TRBJ2-5
D gene: TRBD2
CDR3 DNA: TGCAGTGCTAGCAGGCTAGCGGGTACACAAGAGACCCAGTACTTC
CDR3 protein: CSASRLAGTQETQYF

V gene: TRBV6-5
clone size: NA
J gene: TRBJ2-5
D gene: NA
CDR3 DNA: TGTGCCAGCAGTTACATTACCCTTAGGGTAGCGCCCAGACGGGAGGAGACCCAGTACTTC
CDR3 protein: CASSYITLRVAPRREETQYF

V gene: TRBV27
clone size: NA
J gene: TRBJ2-6
D gene: TRBD1
CDR3 DNA: TGTGCCAGCAGTTTTGACAGGGGGGGGTCTGGGGCCAACGTCCTGACTTTC
CDR3 protein: CASSFDRGGSGANVLTF

V gene: TRBV20-1
clone size: NA
J gene: TRBJ2-7
D gene: NA
CDR3 DNA: TGCAGTGCCCAGGGCGACGCCTACGAGCAGTACTTC
CDR3 protein: CSAQGDAYEQYF

V gene: TRBV6-5
clone size: few
J gene: TRBJ2-3
D gene: NA
CDR3 DNA: TGTGCCACCCGAGGGGGGGGCACAGATACGCAGTATTTT
CDR3 protein: CATRGGGTDTQYF

V gene: TRBV9
clone size: many
J gene: TRBJ1-1
D gene: NA
CDR3 DNA: TGTGCCAGCAGCGTATTGCTGAACACTGAAGCTTTCTTT
CDR3 protein: CASSVLLNTEAFF

V gene: TRBV4-1
clone size: many
J gene: TRBJ2-5
D gene: NA
CDR3 DNA: TGCGCCAGCAGCCAAGATGGTAAGGCGGACACAGAGACCCAGTACTTC
CDR3 protein: CASSQDGKADTETQYF

V gene: TRBV6-2/TRBV6-3
clone size: NA
J gene: TRBJ2-1
D gene: TRBD1
CDR3 DNA: TGTGCCACCGGAAGGGACAGGGGGGTTTACAATGAGCAGTTCTTC
CDR3 protein: CATGRDRGVYNEQFF

V gene: TRBV7-3
clone size: NA
J gene: TRBJ2-1
D gene: TRBD1
CDR3 DNA: TGTACCAGCAGCTGGGACAGTTCCTACAATGAGCAGTTCTTC
CDR3 protein: CTSSWDSSYNEQFF

V gene: TRBV7-9
clone size: NA
J gene: TRBJ1-1
D gene: NA
CDR3 DNA: TGTGCCAGCACCCCGGGGCTCACTAAAGCTTTCTTT
CDR3 protein: CASTPGLTKAFF

V gene: TRBV20-1
clone size: few
J gene: TRBJ2-7
D gene: TRBD1
CDR3 DNA: TGCAGTGCTAGAGCCGGGACAGGGTTGAACGAGCAGTACTTC
CDR3 protein: CSARAGTGLNEQYF

V gene: TRBV27
clone size: NA
J gene: TRBJ2-7
D gene: TRBD2
CDR3 DNA: TGTGCCAGCCAACCGACTAGCGGGAGGGCGGGCGAGCAGTACTTC
CDR3 protein: CASQPTSGRAGEQYF

V gene: TRBV5-1
clone size: NA
J gene: TRBJ1-1
D gene: TRBD1
CDR3 DNA: TGCGCCAGCAGCTTTGAGGGGGCGCCTACTGAAGCTTTCTTT
CDR3 protein: CASSFEGAPTEAFF

V gene: TRBV19
clone size: few
J gene: TRBJ2-1
D gene: TRBD1
CDR3 DNA: TGTGCCAGTAGTACCCCTGGGACAGCCAATGAGCAGTTCTTC
CDR3 protein: CASSTPGTANEQFF